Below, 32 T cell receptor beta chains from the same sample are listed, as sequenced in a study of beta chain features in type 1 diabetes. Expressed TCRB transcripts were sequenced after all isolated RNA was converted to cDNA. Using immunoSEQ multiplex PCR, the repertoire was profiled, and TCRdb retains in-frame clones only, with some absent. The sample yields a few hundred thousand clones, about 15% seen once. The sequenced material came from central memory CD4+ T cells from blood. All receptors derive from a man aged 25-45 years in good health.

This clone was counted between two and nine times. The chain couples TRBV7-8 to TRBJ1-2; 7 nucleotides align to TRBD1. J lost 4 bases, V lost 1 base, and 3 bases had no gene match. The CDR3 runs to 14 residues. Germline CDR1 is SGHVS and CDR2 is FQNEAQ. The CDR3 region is CASSLETGFYGYTF. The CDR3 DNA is TGTGCCAGCAGCTTAGAGACAGGGTTCTATGGCTACACCTTC.

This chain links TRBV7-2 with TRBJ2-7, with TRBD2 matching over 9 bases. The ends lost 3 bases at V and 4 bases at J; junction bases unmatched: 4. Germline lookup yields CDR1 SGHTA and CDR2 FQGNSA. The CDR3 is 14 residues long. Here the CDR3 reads CASSLRLAGYEQYV. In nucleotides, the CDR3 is TGTGCCAGCAGCTTGCGTCTAGCGGGGTACGAGCAGTACGTC.

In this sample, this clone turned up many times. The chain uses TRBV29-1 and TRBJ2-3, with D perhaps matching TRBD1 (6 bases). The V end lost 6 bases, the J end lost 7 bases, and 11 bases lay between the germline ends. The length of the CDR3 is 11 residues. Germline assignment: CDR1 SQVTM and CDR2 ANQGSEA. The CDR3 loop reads CSVIQGNTQYF. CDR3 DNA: TGCAGCGTCATACAGGGTAATACGCAGTATTTT.

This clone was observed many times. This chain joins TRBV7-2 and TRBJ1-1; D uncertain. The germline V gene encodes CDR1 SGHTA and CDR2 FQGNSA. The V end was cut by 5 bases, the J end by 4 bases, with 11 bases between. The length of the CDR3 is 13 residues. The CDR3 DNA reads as TGTGCCAGCAGCGCCCTAATGCGCACTGAAGCTTTCTTT. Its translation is CASSALMRTEAFF.

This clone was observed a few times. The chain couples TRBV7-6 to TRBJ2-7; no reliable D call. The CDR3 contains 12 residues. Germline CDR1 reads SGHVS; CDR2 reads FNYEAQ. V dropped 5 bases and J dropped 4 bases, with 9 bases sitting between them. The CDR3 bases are TGTGCCAGCAGCGAGGACGGATACGAGCAGTACTTC. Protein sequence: CASSEDGYEQYF.

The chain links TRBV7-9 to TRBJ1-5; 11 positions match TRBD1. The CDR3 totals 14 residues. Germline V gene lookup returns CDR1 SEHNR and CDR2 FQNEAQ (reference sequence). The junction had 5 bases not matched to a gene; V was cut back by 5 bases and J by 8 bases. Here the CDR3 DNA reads TGTGCCAGCAGCCGGACAGGGGGCTTGGAGCCCCAGCATTTT. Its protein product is CASSRTGGLEPQHF.

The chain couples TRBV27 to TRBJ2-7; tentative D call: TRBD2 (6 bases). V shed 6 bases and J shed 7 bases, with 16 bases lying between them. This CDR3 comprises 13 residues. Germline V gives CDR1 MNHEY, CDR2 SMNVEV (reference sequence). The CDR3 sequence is CASRSVPAGEQYF. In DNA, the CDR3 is TGTGCCAGCAGATCGGTACCCGCGGGGGAGCAGTACTTC.

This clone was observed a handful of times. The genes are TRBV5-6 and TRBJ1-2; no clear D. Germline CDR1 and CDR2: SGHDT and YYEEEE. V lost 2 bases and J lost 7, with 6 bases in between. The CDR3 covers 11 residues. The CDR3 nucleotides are TGTGCCAGCAGCTTTGCGGGTGGCTACACCTTC. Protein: CASSFAGGYTF.

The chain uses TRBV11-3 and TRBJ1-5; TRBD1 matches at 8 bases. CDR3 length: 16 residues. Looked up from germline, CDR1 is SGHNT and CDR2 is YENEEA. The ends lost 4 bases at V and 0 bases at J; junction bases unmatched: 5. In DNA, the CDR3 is TGTGCCAGCAGCTATAGAGGGACAGGTAGCAATCAGCCCCAGCATTTT. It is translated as CASSYRGTGSNQPQHF.

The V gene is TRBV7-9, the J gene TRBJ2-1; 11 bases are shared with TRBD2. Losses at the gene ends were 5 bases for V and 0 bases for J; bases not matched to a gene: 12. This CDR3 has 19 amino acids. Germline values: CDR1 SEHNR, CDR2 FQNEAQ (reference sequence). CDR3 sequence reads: CASSPRETSGTSSYNEQFF. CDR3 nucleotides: TGTGCCAGCAGCCCCCGGGAGACTAGCGGGACGAGCTCCTACAATGAGCAGTTCTTC.

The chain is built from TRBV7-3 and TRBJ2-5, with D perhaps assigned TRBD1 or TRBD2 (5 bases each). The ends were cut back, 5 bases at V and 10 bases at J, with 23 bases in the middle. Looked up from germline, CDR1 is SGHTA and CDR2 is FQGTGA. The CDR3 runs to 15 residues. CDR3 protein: CASSPAKTSGGNQYF. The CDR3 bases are TGTGCCAGCAGCCCGGCAAAAACTTCTGGGGGTAACCAGTACTTC.

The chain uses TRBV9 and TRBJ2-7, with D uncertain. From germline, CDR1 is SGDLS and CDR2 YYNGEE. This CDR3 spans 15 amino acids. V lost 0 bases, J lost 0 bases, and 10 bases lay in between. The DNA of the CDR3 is TGTGCCAGCAGCGTAGTCCCCTGGAGCTCCTACGAGCAGTACGTC. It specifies CASSVVPWSSYEQYV.

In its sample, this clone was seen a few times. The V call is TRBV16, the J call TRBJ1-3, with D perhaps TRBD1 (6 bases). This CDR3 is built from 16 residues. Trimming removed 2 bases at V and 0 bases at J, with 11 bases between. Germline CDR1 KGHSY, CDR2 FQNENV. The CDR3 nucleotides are TGTGCCAGCAGCCAACTACGGACAGACTCTGGAAACACCATATATTTT. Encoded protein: CASSQLRTDSGNTIYF.

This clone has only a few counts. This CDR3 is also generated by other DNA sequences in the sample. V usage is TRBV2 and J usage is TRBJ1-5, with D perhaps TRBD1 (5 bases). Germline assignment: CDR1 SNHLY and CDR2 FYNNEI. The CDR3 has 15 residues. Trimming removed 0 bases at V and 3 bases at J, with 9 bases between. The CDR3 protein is CASSEAGGYNQPQHF. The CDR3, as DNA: TGTGCCAGCAGTGAAGCCGGGGGGTACAATCAGCCCCAGCATTTT.

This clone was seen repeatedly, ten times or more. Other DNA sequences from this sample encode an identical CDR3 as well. The CDR3 protein is CASSFSDTQYF. The CDR3 DNA sequence: TGTGCCAGCAGCTTCTCCGATACGCAGTATTTT. The chain employs TRBV7-9 and TRBJ2-3; D gene unclear. Trimming shortened V by 3 bases and J by 6 bases, and 4 bases separated the two germline ends. The V gene's germline CDR1 is SEHNR and CDR2 FQNEAQ (reference sequence). The CDR3 contains 11 residues.

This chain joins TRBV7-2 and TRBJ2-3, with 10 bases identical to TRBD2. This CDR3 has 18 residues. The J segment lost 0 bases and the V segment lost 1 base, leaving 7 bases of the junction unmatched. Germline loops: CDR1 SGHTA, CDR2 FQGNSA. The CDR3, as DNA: TGTGCCAGCAGCTTAGTCGCTAGCGGGGGTACTAGCACAGATACGCAGTATTTT. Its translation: CASSLVASGGTSTDTQYF.

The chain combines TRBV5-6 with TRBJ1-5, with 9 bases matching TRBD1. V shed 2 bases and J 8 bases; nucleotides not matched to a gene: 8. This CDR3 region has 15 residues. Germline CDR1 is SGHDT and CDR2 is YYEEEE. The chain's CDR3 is CASSFWGQGIKPQHF. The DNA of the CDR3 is TGTGCCAGCAGCTTTTGGGGACAGGGAATAAAGCCCCAGCATTTT.

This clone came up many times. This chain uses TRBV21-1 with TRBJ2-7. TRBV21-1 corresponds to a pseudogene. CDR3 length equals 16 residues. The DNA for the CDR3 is TGTGCCAGCAGCAAAGAGGACCTCTGGAGCTCCTACGAGCAGTACGTC. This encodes CASSKEDLWSSYEQYV.

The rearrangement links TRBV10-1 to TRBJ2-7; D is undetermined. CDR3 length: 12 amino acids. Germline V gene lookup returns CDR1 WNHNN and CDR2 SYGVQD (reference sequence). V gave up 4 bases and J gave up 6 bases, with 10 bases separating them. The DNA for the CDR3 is TGCGCCAGCAGTGTTCACCTGGGCGAGCAGTACTTC. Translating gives CASSVHLGEQYF.

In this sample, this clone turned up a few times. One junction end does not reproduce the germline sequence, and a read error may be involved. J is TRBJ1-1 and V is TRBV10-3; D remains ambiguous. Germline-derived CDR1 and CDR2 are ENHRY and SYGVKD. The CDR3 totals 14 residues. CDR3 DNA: TGTGCCAGCAGTTACGACCGTAAGAACACTGAAGCTTTCTTT. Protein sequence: CASSYDRKNTEAFF.

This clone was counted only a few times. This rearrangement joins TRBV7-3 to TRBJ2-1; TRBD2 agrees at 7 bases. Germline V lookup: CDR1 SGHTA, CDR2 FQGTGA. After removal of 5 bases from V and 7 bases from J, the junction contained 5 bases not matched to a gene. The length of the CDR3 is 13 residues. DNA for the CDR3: TGTGCCAGCAGCAAGTCTAGCGGTAATGAGCAGTTCTTC. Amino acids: CASSKSSGNEQFF.

The CDR3 loop is CASRPTRGLLTGELFF. As DNA, the CDR3 is TGTGCCAGCAGGCCCACACGGGGACTCCTCACCGGGGAGCTGTTTTTT. V gene TRBV10-3 combines with J gene TRBJ2-2, with a tentative D call TRBD2 (6 bases). V lost 10 bases and J lost 4, with 22 bases in between. The germline V gene encodes CDR1 ENHRY and CDR2 SYGVKD. The CDR3 covers 16 residues.

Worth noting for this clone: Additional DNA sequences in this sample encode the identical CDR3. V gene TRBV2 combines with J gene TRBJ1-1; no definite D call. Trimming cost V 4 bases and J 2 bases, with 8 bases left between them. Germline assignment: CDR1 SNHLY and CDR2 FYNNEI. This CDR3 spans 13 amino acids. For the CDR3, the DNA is TGTGCCAGCAGTGTTCTAGAAAACACTGAAGCTTTCTTT. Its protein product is CASSVLENTEAFF.

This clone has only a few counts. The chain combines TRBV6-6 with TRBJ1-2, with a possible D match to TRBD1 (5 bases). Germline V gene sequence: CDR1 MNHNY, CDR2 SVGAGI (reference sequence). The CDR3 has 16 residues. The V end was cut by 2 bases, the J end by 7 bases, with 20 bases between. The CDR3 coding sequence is TGTGCCAGCAGTTACCTCCCGGGGCCTAGTTCTGGTGGCTACACCTTC. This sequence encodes CASSYLPGPSSGGYTF.

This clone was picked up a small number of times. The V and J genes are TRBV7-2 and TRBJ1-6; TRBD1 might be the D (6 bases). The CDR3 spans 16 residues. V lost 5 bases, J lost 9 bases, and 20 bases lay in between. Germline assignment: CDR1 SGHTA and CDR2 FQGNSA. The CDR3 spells CASSQGGGAFGSPLHF. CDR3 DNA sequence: TGTGCCAGCAGCCAAGGCGGGGGCGCTTTCGGTTCACCCCTCCACTTT.

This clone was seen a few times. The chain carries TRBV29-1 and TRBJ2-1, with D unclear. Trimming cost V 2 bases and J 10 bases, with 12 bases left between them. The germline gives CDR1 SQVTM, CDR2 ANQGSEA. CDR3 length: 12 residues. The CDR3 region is CSVEKSVGEQFF. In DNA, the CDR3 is TGCAGCGTTGAAAAGTCGGTAGGGGAGCAGTTCTTC.

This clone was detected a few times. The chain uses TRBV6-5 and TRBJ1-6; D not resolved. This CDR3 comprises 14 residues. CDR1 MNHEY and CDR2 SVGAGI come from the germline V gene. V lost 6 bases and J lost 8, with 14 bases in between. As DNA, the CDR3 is TGTGCCAGCAGCGAATTTGGTTTGGATTCACCCCTCCACTTT. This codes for CASSEFGLDSPLHF.

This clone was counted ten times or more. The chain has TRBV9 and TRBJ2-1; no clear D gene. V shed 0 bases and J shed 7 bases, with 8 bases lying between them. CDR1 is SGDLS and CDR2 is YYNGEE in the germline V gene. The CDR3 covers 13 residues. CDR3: CASSVGDANEQFF. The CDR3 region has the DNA TGTGCCAGCAGCGTAGGGGATGCGAATGAGCAGTTCTTC.

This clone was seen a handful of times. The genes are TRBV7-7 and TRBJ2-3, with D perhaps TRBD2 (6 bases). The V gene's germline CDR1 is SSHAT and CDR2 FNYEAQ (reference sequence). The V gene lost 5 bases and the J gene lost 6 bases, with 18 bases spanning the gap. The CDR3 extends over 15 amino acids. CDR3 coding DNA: TGTGCCAGCAGCCGCGGGGTAGTCCTAGTTGATACGCAGTATTTT. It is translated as CASSRGVVLVDTQYF.

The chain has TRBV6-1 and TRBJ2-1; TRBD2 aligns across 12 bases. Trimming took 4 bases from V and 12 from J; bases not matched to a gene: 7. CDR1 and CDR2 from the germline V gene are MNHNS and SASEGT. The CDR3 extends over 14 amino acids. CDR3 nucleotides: TGTGCCAGCAGTGGCCCTAGCGGGAGGGCCGGGCAGTTCTTC. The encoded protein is CASSGPSGRAGQFF.

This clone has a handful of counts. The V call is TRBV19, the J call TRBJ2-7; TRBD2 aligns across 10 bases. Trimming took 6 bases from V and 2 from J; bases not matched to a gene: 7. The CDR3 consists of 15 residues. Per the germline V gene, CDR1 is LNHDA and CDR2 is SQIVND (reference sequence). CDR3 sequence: CASSNQAGGAYEQYF. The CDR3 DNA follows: TGTGCCAGTAGCAACCAAGCGGGGGGGGCCTACGAGCAGTACTTC.

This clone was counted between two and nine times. The CDR3 nucleotides are TGTGCCAGCGCCGACAATAACTATGGCTACACCTTC. Its translation: CASADNNYGYTF. The chain joins TRBV6-5 to TRBJ1-2; D unclear. The CDR3 has 12 residues. The germline V gene has CDR1 MNHEY and CDR2 SVGAGI. Trimming took off 8 bases at V and 1 base at J, with 8 bases between the two ends.